This T cell receptor (beta chain) was profiled in a study of T-cell memory formation after mild COVID-19. Study results and limitations: In second-wave clones peaking day 37, SARS-CoV-2 specificity remained unconfirmed.

The CDR3 runs to 14 residues. Germline CDR1 and CDR2: SGHRS and YFSETQ. Trimming pared 0 bases from V and 5 bases from J, leaving 9 bases between. Turning to this clonotype: Its antigen is currently unknown.

TCRdb reprocessed the 5' RACE reads with MiXCR, giving one entry per CDR3 protein. This table has about 140,000 distinct CDR3 sequences, about 19% appearing once. Sequencing was performed on PBMCs or a T cell subset sorted from them (not recorded which). This sequence originates from an adult woman who had mild COVID-19 (a few samples of this study predate the infection). Cell type and time point are not known. The chain links TRBV5-1 to TRBJ1-5; D remains unclear. The CDR3, as DNA: TGCGCCAGCAGCTTGGGGAACCCCGATCAGCCCCAGCATTTT. Amino acid sequence: CASSLGNPDQPQHF.